This T cell receptor (beta chain) was profiled in a study of blood T cell repertoires in COVID-19. Overall study context: Sites across the United States, Italy and Spain contributed samples from acute and convalescent COVID-19.

The CDR3 is made up of 18 amino acids. Germline V gives CDR1 SGHDN, CDR2 FVKESK. Trimming pared 3 bases from V and 2 bases from J, leaving 21 bases between. Clones were sequenced by immunoSEQ multiplex PCR, and TCRdb holds only the in-frame ones, with some missing. The sample contains about 76,000 clones, around 75% of which appear only once. The clonotype comes from a man aged 65 to 85 with acute or convalescent COVID-19. The chain has TRBV14 and TRBJ2-3; D perhaps matches TRBD2 (5 bases). Sequencing input: peripheral blood. The CDR3 loop reads CASSQNQWETAFTDTQYF. The CDR3 region has the DNA TGTGCCAGCAGCCAGAATCAGTGGGAGACGGCATTCACAGATACGCAGTATTTT.